A selection of T cell receptor beta chains follows, all from one sample in a study of T cell responses to AZD1222 COVID-19 vaccine. The repertoire was sequenced with immunoSEQ multiplex PCR; TCRdb's copy has only in-frame clones and lacks some. The sample has more than 85,000 clones, about 90% seen once. Source: peripheral blood, taken on day 0 of AZD1222 vaccination. The receptors were sampled from an adult in good health. The CDR3 runs from the conserved cysteine through the conserved F or W. D genes are given only for firm matches.

d_gene	v_gene	j_gene	CDR3nt	CDR3aa
.	TRBV12-3/TRBV12-4	TRBJ1-3	TGTGCCAGCAGTGGTCAGGGCGGGAACACCATATATTTT	CASSGQGGNTIYF
.	TRBV18	TRBJ1-1	TGTGCCAGCTCATTGGGCGAGAACACTGAAGCTTTCTTT	CASSLGENTEAFF
.	TRBV30	TRBJ1-2	TGTGCCTGGAGTTTCGGGGGCCGATATGGCTACACCTTC	CAWSFGGRYGYTF
.	TRBV5-1	TRBJ2-3	TGCGCCAGCAGCACCGACCGAGGTCGAGCAGATACGCAGTATTTT	CASSTDRGRADTQYF
.	TRBV12-3/TRBV12-4	TRBJ1-1	TGTGCCAGCTGCCCGGTGGGGGACACTGAAGCTTTCTTT	CASCPVGDTEAFF
.	TRBV3-1/TRBV3-2	TRBJ1-2	TGTGCCAGCAGCCTACAGGGTACCTCCGGCTACACCTTC	CASSLQGTSGYTF
TRBD2	TRBV10-1	TRBJ2-1	TGCGCCAGCAGTATTACTAGCGGGGCTTACAATGAGCAGTTCTTC	CASSITSGAYNEQFF
TRBD1	TRBV6-5	TRBJ1-1	TGTGCCAGCAGTTTTTCCGGGACAGGGGGGAACACTGAAGCTTTCTTT	CASSFSGTGGNTEAFF
.	TRBV3-1/TRBV3-2	TRBJ1-1	TGTGCCAGCAGCCAGGCCCCGGGACAATTGAACACTGAAGCTTTCTTT	CASSQAPGQLNTEAFF
.	TRBV2	TRBJ1-2	TGTGCCAGCAGTGAAGGGGGGAACTATGGCTACACCTTC	CASSEGGNYGYTF
.	TRBV7-9	TRBJ2-3	TGTGCCAGCAGCGTCTTTTATGGCACAGATACGCAGTATTTT	CASSVFYGTDTQYF
TRBD1	TRBV15	TRBJ1-1	TGTGCCACCAGCGGGGTAGGGACAGGGGGCACTGAAGCTTTCTTT	CATSGVGTGGTEAFF
TRBD1	TRBV15	TRBJ1-2	TGTGCCACCAGTCGGGACAGGGGACACTATGGCTACACCTTC	CATSRDRGHYGYTF
.	TRBV9	TRBJ2-4	TGTGCCAGCAGCGTAGGACTAGATCGGTTTTTCGACGATTCGGCGGCCAAAAACATTCAGTACTTC	CASSVGLDRFFDDSAAKNIQYF